This T cell receptor (beta chain) was identified in a study of shared clonotypes between healthy human individuals. Across the study: Donors, aged 18 to 49, were a couple of women and three men.

CD4+ cells were split into CD45RA+ naive and CD45RA-negative memory subsets. A remark on this clone: Other DNA sequences in this specimen translate into the identical CDR3.

This CDR3 region has 15 residues. Germline V gene sequence: CDR1 SGHRS, CDR2 YFSETQ. Trimming pared 1 base from V and 1 base from J, leaving 10 bases between. The method was immunoSEQ multiplex PCR; TCRdb's version includes in-frame clones alone and lacks a portion of them. The sample holds fewer than 2.5 million clones, roughly 93% seen once. The chain links TRBV5-1 to TRBJ2-3; a possible D gene is TRBD1 (5 bases). The origin of this receptor is a young man in good health. Some clones in this sample may be carry-over from other donors' samples. The specimen was naive CD4+ T cells from PBMCs. Indicated subset: CD45RA+ positively selected. This chain's CDR3 is CASSLRGAGTDTQYF. As DNA, the CDR3 is TGCGCCAGCAGCTTGCGTGGGGCTGGCACAGATACGCAGTATTTT. Full variable domain (outside the CDR3, taken from reference TRBV5-1 and TRBJ2-3): KAGVTQTPRYLIKTRGQQVTLSCSPISGHRSVSWYQQTPGQGLQFLFEYFSETQRNKGNFPGRFSGRQFSNSRSEMNVSTLELGDSALYLCASSLRGAGTDTQYFGPGTRLTVL.